The entry below gives a single TCR beta chain sequence along with its context. This specimen belongs to a study of Ad26.COV2.S vaccination and SARS-CoV-2 variants. Treatment denoted: around 19 received Ad26.COV2.S at low or high dose, single or two shots; several received placebo; per-sample allocation not given. The investigators took samples on day 63 after the first vaccine or placebo injection. Its platform was an Ad26 vector, and its expressed antigen was Wuhan-strain SARS-CoV-2 spike. The table came from immunoSEQ multiplex PCR; TCRdb's copy has only in-frame clones and leaves some out. The table includes a few hundred thousand clones, 92% detected once. CDR3 size: 13 residues. Germline values: CDR1 SGHRS, CDR2 YFSETQ. The V end lost 0 bases, the J end lost 4 bases, and 8 bases lay between the germline ends.

The input for sequencing was peripheral blood, taken in a trial of Ad26.COV2.S vaccine versus placebo. This TCR derives from a person between 18 and 65 years old who received the Ad26.COV2.S COVID-19 vaccine or a placebo. The chain combines TRBV5-1 with TRBJ2-7; D unresolved. The CDR3: CASSLGVGYEQYF. For the CDR3, the DNA is TGCGCCAGCAGCTTGGGCGTGGGATACGAGCAGTACTTC.